This passage covers 27 T cell receptor beta chains from one sample sequenced in a study of cytomegalovirus exposure and HLA in healthy donors. The PCR employed 60 Vbeta primers together with 13 Jbeta primers. Sequencing used immunoSEQ multiplex PCR; TCRdb keeps in-frame clones, though not all of them. This sample has about 180,000 clones; around 75% occur once, and the top ten carry about 2.9%. The sequenced sample consisted of PBMCs. These receptors were obtained from a male donor in good health and CMV-seronegative.

This clone was detected only once. V gene TRBV30 combines with J gene TRBJ2-2; 7 bases map to TRBD1. Germline V gene lookup returns CDR1 GTSNPN and CDR2 SVGIG (reference sequence). V trimming: 1 base; J trimming: 5 bases; junction bases outside the gene matches: 13. The CDR3 contains 17 residues. CDR3 in DNA: TGTGCCTGGAGTGGTGGACAGGAACCAAAGGGGACCGGGGAGCTGTTTTTT. Amino acid sequence: CAWSGGQEPKGTGELFF.

This clone is a singleton in its sample. The V gene is TRBV7-2, the J gene TRBJ2-1; 9 bases line up with TRBD2. Germline lookup yields CDR1 SGHTA and CDR2 FQGNSA. Losses at the gene ends were 2 bases for V and 3 bases for J; bases not matched to a gene: 2. The CDR3 runs 15 residues. The CDR3 here is CASSLLAGNYNEQFF. DNA of the CDR3: TGTGCCAGCAGCTTACTAGCGGGGAACTACAATGAGCAGTTCTTC.

In this sample, this clone turned up a few times. This chain connects TRBV13 to TRBJ2-3; D unresolved. Trimming took 4 bases from V and 0 from J, leaving 5 bases between them. Germline V lookup: CDR1 PRHDT, CDR2 FYEKMQ (reference sequence). The CDR3 spans 13 residues. The CDR3 region is CASSSFSTDTQYF. In nucleotides, the CDR3 is TGTGCCAGCAGCTCATTTAGCACAGATACGCAGTATTTT. Filled out from reference TRBV13 and TRBJ2-3, the complete variable domain reads AAGVIQSPRHLIKEKRETATLKCYPIPRHDTVYWYQQGPGQDPQFLISFYEKMQSDKGSIPDRFSAQQFSDYHSELNMSSLELGDSALYFCASSSFSTDTQYFGPGTRLTVL.

This rearrangement joins TRBV30 to TRBJ2-1; 8 nucleotides line up with TRBD2. Germline lookup yields CDR1 GTSNPN and CDR2 SVGIG (reference sequence). Trimming at V came to 3 bases and at J to 10 bases, leaving 5 bases not matched to a gene. CDR3 length equals 12 residues. The CDR3 sequence is CAWSFGGGEQFF. The CDR3 nucleotides are TGTGCCTGGAGCTTCGGGGGGGGAGAGCAGTTCTTC.

At least ten counts were recorded for this clone. The chain employs TRBV6-6 and TRBJ1-3, with a weak D call TRBD1 (6 bases). The CDR3 spans 15 residues. V lost 0 bases, J lost 0 bases, and 6 bases lay in between. CDR1 and CDR2 from the germline V gene are MNHNY and SVGAGI (reference sequence). The CDR3, as DNA: TGTGCCAGCAGTTACTCCAGGGGCTCTGGAAACACCATATATTTT. Translation: CASSYSRGSGNTIYF.

V and J are TRBV6-5 and TRBJ2-7; 11 nucleotides agree with TRBD1. In germline, CDR1 is MNHEY, CDR2 SVGAGI. CDR3 length equals 15 residues. With V trimmed by 0 bases and J by 3 bases, 1 base remained unmatched. The CDR3 sequence is CASSYSGTGGYEQYF. In DNA form, the CDR3 reads TGTGCCAGCAGTTACTCCGGGACAGGGGGCTACGAGCAGTACTTC.

The V gene is TRBV9, the J gene TRBJ1-2, with D uncertain. The CDR3 is made up of 14 amino acids. The germline CDR1 and CDR2 sequences are SGDLS and YYNGEE. Trimming cost V 5 bases and J 1 base, with 12 bases left between them. The CDR3 region is CASSPSTGNYGYTF. The CDR3 coding sequence is TGTGCCAGCAGTCCCTCGACGGGTAACTATGGCTACACCTTC. Complete variable domain (other parts from reference TRBV9 and TRBJ1-2): DSGVTQTPKHLITATGQRVTLRCSPRSGDLSVYWYQQSLDQGLQFLIQYYNGEERAKGNILERFSAQQFPDLHSELNLSSLELGDSALYFCASSPSTGNYGYTFGSGTRLTVV.

The chain carries TRBV15 and TRBJ1-5; a weak D match, TRBD1 (5 bases). Germline CDR1 and CDR2: LNHNV and YYDKDF (reference sequence). V was shortened by 0 bases and J by 7 bases, with 13 bases between the two germline ends. The CDR3 sequence is 15 residues long. CDR3 sequence: CATSRDRGGGQPQHF. CDR3 sequence (DNA): TGTGCCACCAGCAGAGATCGGGGGGGAGGGCAGCCCCAGCATTTT.

Notes on this clone: Other DNA sequences in the same sample also yield this CDR3. V gene TRBV20-1 combines with J gene TRBJ2-7, with D hard to call. This CDR3 has 10 residues. Trimming left V 6 bases short and J 1 base short, with 4 bases between. Germline V gene data show CDR1 as DFQATT and CDR2 as SNEGSKA (reference sequence). Written as DNA, the CDR3 is TGCAGTGCCTCTTCCTACGAGCAGTACTTC. Encoded protein: CSASSYEQYF.

The chain couples TRBV6-6 to TRBJ2-7; 9 nucleotides match TRBD2. The V and J ends lost 9 bases and 0 bases, in that order; junction bases with no gene match: 6. Germline assignment: CDR1 MNHNY and CDR2 SVGAGI (reference sequence). CDR3 length: 14 amino acids. The CDR3 DNA sequence: TGTGCCAGTGGTCGCGGGAGGGGCTCCTACGAGCAGTACTTC. It is translated as CASGRGRGSYEQYF.

The rearrangement links TRBV28 to TRBJ2-7; 9 nucleotides line up with TRBD2. The CDR3 is made up of 14 amino acids. Germline CDR1 reads MDHEN; CDR2 reads SYDVKM. J lost 4 bases, V lost 6 bases, and 7 bases had no gene match. The CDR3 DNA is TGTGCCAGCAGCCCTAGCGGGAAGGGGTACGAGCAGTACTTC. It specifies CASSPSGKGYEQYF.

The genes are TRBV4-1 and TRBJ2-7; TRBD1 might be the D (8 bases). The CDR3 is 14 residues long. V was shortened by 4 bases and J by 5 bases, with 15 bases between the two germline ends. CDR1 and CDR2 (germline): MGHRA, YSYEKL. The CDR3 nucleotides read TGCGCCAGCAGCCTAAGCGGGACAGGCGACGAGCAGTACTTC. Translation: CASSLSGTGDEQYF.

The chain has TRBV19 and TRBJ1-5; perhaps TRBD1 as D (5 bases). The CDR3 has 12 residues. V lost 7 bases and J lost 9, with 13 bases in between. Per germline, CDR1 LNHDA and CDR2 SQIVND (reference sequence). The CDR3 DNA is TGTGCCAGTACAGAGGGACTGCTGCCCCAGCATTTT. It yields the protein CASTEGLLPQHF.

Details on this clone: The identical CDR3 is also encoded by other nucleotide sequences in the sample. The rearrangement links TRBV6-5 to TRBJ1-2; 7 bases match TRBD1. CDR1 and CDR2 (germline): MNHEY, SVGAGI. The CDR3 sequence is 14 residues long. Trimming cost V 5 bases and J 0 bases; bases outside gene matches: 3. The CDR3: CASSRQGANYGYTF. The CDR3 DNA reads as TGTGCCAGCAGTCGACAGGGAGCTAACTATGGCTACACCTTC.

V is TRBV9 and J is TRBJ2-7, with D unclear. Trimming stripped 1 base from V and 1 base from J, with 9 bases between. The germline V gene encodes CDR1 SGDLS and CDR2 YYNGEE. CDR3 size: 14 residues. In DNA, the CDR3 is TGTGCCAGCAGCGTATCGGTAGAGTCCTACGAGCAGTACTTC. Amino acids: CASSVSVESYEQYF.

The genes are TRBV28 and TRBJ1-3; 9 bases are a match to TRBD1. The CDR3 loop spans 15 amino acids. V lost 6 bases, J lost 4 bases, and 7 bases stayed unmatched. Germline V lookup: CDR1 MDHEN, CDR2 SYDVKM. The CDR3 coding sequence is TGTGCCAGCAGCTCCGGGACAGGGTCCGGAAACACCATATATTTT. This gives the protein CASSSGTGSGNTIYF.

The rearrangement joins TRBV7-2 to TRBJ2-1, with D tentatively TRBD1 (6 bases). V dropped 0 bases and J dropped 7 bases, with 7 bases sitting between them. The CDR3 has 13 amino acids. Germline CDR1 and CDR2: SGHTA and FQGNSA. CDR3 protein: CASSLAGANEQFF. In DNA form, the CDR3 reads TGTGCCAGCAGCTTAGCGGGGGCTAATGAGCAGTTCTTC.

A single count supports this clone. The chain combines TRBV25-1 with TRBJ2-4, with TRBD1 matching 10 bases. The CDR3 spans 15 residues. Germline V gives CDR1 MGHDK, CDR2 SYGVNS. The J segment lost 8 bases and the V segment lost 8 bases, leaving 12 bases of the junction unmatched. CDR3 nucleotide sequence: TGTGCCAGCTCCGACAACCGGGACAGGGGTGACATTCAGTACTTC. It translates to CASSDNRDRGDIQYF.

The rearrangement joins TRBV30 to TRBJ2-3; 10 nucleotides match TRBD1. Germline CDR1 is GTSNPN and CDR2 is SVGIG (reference sequence). The CDR3 contains 15 residues. The J segment lost 1 base and the V segment lost 3 bases, leaving 4 bases of the junction unmatched. CDR3 sequence: CAWRAGTGGTDTQYF. The CDR3 DNA is TGTGCCTGGAGGGCGGGGACAGGGGGCACAGATACGCAGTATTTT. Variable domain in full (rest from reference TRBV30 and TRBJ2-3): SQTIHQWPATLVQPVGSPLSLECTVEGTSNPNLYWYRQAAGRGLQLLFYSVGIGQISSEVPQNLSASRPQDRQFILSSKKLLLSDSGFYLCAWRAGTGGTDTQYFGPGTRLTVL.

The chain uses TRBV9 and TRBJ1-5; 7 bases agree with TRBD1. Germline V lookup: CDR1 SGDLS, CDR2 YYNGEE. This CDR3 is built from 14 residues. The trim removed 3 bases at V and 2 bases at J, leaving 2 bases unmatched. Here the CDR3 DNA reads TGTGCCAGCAGCGCCGGGACAGGCAATCAGCCCCAGCATTTT. Its protein product is CASSAGTGNQPQHF. The full variable domain, its missing parts supplied by reference TRBV9 and TRBJ1-5, is DSGVTQTPKHLITATGQRVTLRCSPRSGDLSVYWYQQSLDQGLQFLIQYYNGEERAKGNILERFSAQQFPDLHSELNLSSLELGDSALYFCASSAGTGNQPQHFGDGTRLSIL.

The gene calls are TRBV5-1 and TRBJ2-7, with 9 bases matching TRBD2. Germline V gene sequence: CDR1 SGHRS, CDR2 YFSETQ. This CDR3 spans 16 amino acids. J gave up 3 bases and V 0 bases, and 7 bases lay outside the gene matches. CDR3 in DNA: TGCGCCAGCAGCTTGGCCAAGTTAGCGGGAGTCTACGAGCAGTACTTC. Its translation is CASSLAKLAGVYEQYF.

The table lists this clone with a few counts. The genes are TRBV28 and TRBJ2-7, with D perhaps matching TRBD1 (6 bases). V lost 6 bases and J lost 2, with 20 bases in between. Germline V lookup: CDR1 MDHEN, CDR2 SYDVKM. There are 16 residues in the CDR3. This chain's CDR3 is CASSVTGHPLPYEQYF. The CDR3 bases are TGTGCCAGCAGCGTAACGGGACACCCCCTCCCCTACGAGCAGTACTTC.

The rearrangement joins TRBV5-1 to TRBJ2-5, with 10 bases matching TRBD1. J lost 4 bases, V lost 4 bases, and 7 bases had no gene match. The CDR3 totals 15 residues. Germline V gene lookup returns CDR1 SGHRS and CDR2 YFSETQ. The CDR3 DNA follows: TGCGCCAGCAGCGTCCCGGGGACAGGGGTAGAGACCCAGTACTTC. Encoded protein: CASSVPGTGVETQYF.

This clone was counted between two and nine times. The same CDR3 can be traced to other DNA sequences in this sample. The CDR3 loop reads CAWSVTGGTEAFF. The CDR3 region has the DNA TGTGCCTGGAGTGTAACCGGGGGCACTGAAGCTTTCTTT. This chain uses TRBV30 with TRBJ1-1, with D maybe TRBD1 (5 bases). The CDR3 length is 13 residues. The V end was cut by 0 bases, the J end by 4 bases, with 9 bases between. Germline CDR1 is GTSNPN and CDR2 is SVGIG (reference sequence).

V usage is TRBV7-6 and J usage is TRBJ1-3, with TRBD1 matching over 9 bases. Germline-derived CDR1 and CDR2 are SGHVS and FNYEAQ. Trimming cost V 4 bases and J 13 bases; bases outside gene matches: 5. The CDR3 totals 12 residues. The CDR3 sequence: CASSSGQGKIYF. The CDR3 DNA sequence: TGTGCCAGCAGCTCCGGACAGGGGAAGATATATTTT.

This clone was seen only a few times. This specimen includes other DNA sequences encoding the same CDR3. This chain connects TRBV28 to TRBJ1-5; the D is unclear. Trimming took 7 bases from V and 0 from J, leaving 10 bases between them. The germline V gene has CDR1 MDHEN and CDR2 SYDVKM. The CDR3 runs 14 residues. The DNA of the CDR3 is TGTGCCAGCACCGCGGGAGGTAGCAATCAGCCCCAGCATTTT. Translated: CASTAGGSNQPQHF.

The chain joins TRBV6-5 to TRBJ1-3, with 7 bases that match TRBD1. Germline trimming cut 1 base from V and 0 bases from J; bases unmatched to any gene: 3. CDR3 size: 16 residues. The germline gives CDR1 MNHEY, CDR2 SVGAGI. As DNA, the CDR3 is TGTGCCAGCAGTTACTTCGGGGACAGCTCTGGAAACACCATATATTTT. As protein: CASSYFGDSSGNTIYF.